The 24 T cell receptor beta chains reported below all come from one sample, sequenced in a study of tumor-infiltrating lymphocytes in localized non-small cell lung cancer. Produced via immunoSEQ multiplex PCR; TCRdb's table is partial and in-frame only. The sample has roughly 16,000 clones, around 72% seen once. The material sequenced was lung tumor tissue. These receptor sequences come from a human donor with non-small cell lung cancer.

V gene TRBV5-4 combines with J gene TRBJ2-7, with 9 bases that match TRBD1. In germline, CDR1 is SGHNT, CDR2 YYREEE (reference sequence). CDR3 length equals 17 residues. The V gene end was trimmed by 0 bases and the J gene end by 5 bases; junction bases not matched to a gene: 12. The DNA for the CDR3 is TGTGCCAGCAGCTTGGGGTTGGGACAGGGACTTAACCACGAGCAGTACTTC. Residues: CASSLGLGQGLNHEQYF.

The V gene is TRBV7-8, the J gene TRBJ1-5; D gene ambiguous. CDR1 is SGHVS, CDR2 FQNEAQ, per germline. V was pared by 1 base and J by 8 bases, with 15 bases between. The CDR3 has 15 amino acids. The CDR3 loop is CASSLVATRGKPQHF. The CDR3 DNA reads TGTGCCAGCAGCTTAGTGGCTACTCGAGGCAAGCCCCAGCATTTT.

The genes are TRBV7-2 and TRBJ2-1, with D perhaps TRBD2 (7 bases). Trimming took off 3 bases at V and 5 bases at J, with 14 bases between the two ends. The CDR3 has 15 residues. CDR1 is SGHTA, CDR2 FQGNSA, per germline. CDR3 nucleotides: TGTGCCAGCAGCTTGGGGGGGCGCCGCGACAATGAGCAGTTCTTC. It codes for CASSLGGRRDNEQFF.

This clone turned up a few times. The chain recombines TRBV27 with TRBJ2-6, with D perhaps TRBD1 (7 bases). The CDR3 has 17 residues. Germline CDR1 MNHEY, CDR2 SMNVEV (reference sequence). The V and J ends lost 4 bases and 1 base respectively, with 14 bases between them. This CDR3 reads CASSSQGGLSGANVLTF. The CDR3, as DNA: TGTGCCAGCAGTTCCCAGGGGGGACTTTCTGGGGCCAACGTCCTGACTTTC.

The V gene is TRBV2, the J gene TRBJ2-2, with D possibly matching TRBD2 (5 bases). The CDR3 loop spans 16 amino acids. Trimming left V 1 base short and J 1 base short, with 10 bases between. The germline V gene has CDR1 SNHLY and CDR2 FYNNEI. CDR3 sequence reads: CASSEDGIGNTGELFF. The CDR3 DNA sequence: TGTGCCAGCAGTGAAGACGGGATCGGGAACACCGGGGAGCTGTTTTTT.

This sequence joins TRBV1 and TRBJ1-6; the table's D call TRBD1 went unverified against the DNA. TRBV1 is a pseudogene segment. The CDR3 has 15 residues. The CDR3: CTSSRKGASNSPLHF. CDR3 bases: TGCACCAGCAGCCGGAAGGGGGCGAGTAATTCACCCCTCCACTTT.

The J gene is TRBJ2-1, the V gene TRBV12-5, with 8 bases lining up with TRBD1. The CDR3 loop spans 18 amino acids. Looked up from germline, CDR1 is LGHNT and CDR2 is FRNRAP. V was clipped by 0 bases and J by 7 bases; unmatched bases: 14. The CDR3 protein is CASGLVVGRQGAWNEQFF. The DNA for the CDR3 is TGTGCTAGTGGTTTGGTAGTGGGACGCCAGGGGGCCTGGAATGAGCAGTTCTTC.

The genes are TRBV6-6 and TRBJ1-1; D remains ambiguous. This CDR3 has 14 amino acids. The germline CDR1 and CDR2 sequences are MNHNY and SVGAGI (reference sequence). Deletions cut 2 bases from V and 1 base from J, with 8 bases between. CDR3 DNA: TGTGCCAGCAGTTACGCGGACTGGAACACTGAAGCTTTCTTT. Encoded protein: CASSYADWNTEAFF.

The chain uses TRBV9 and TRBJ2-3; D is perhaps TRBD2 (5 bases). The CDR3 contains 13 residues. V was pared by 3 bases and J by 4 bases, with 9 bases between. The V gene's germline CDR1 is SGDLS and CDR2 YYNGEE. The CDR3 DNA reads as TGTGCCAGCAGCGCCGCGGGCCCAGATACGCAGTATTTT. It is translated as CASSAAGPDTQYF.

The chain employs TRBV9 and TRBJ2-5; D gene unclear. Looked up from germline, CDR1 is SGDLS and CDR2 is YYNGEE. Trimming pared 0 bases from V and 2 bases from J, leaving 14 bases between. This CDR3 has 16 residues. The CDR3 region is CASSVGIGGRQETQYF. The CDR3 bases are TGTGCCAGCAGCGTAGGTATTGGTGGTCGACAAGAGACCCAGTACTTC.

This clone was observed a single time. V and J are TRBV5-1 and TRBJ2-3; D unresolved. Germline-derived CDR1 and CDR2 are SGHRS and YFSETQ. There are 16 residues in the CDR3. The V end lost 2 bases, the J end lost 0 bases, and 13 bases lay between the germline ends. The CDR3, as DNA: TGCGCCAGCAGCTTAATCTACAGATCTAGCACAGATACGCAGTATTTT. It codes for CASSLIYRSSTDTQYF.

The chain uses TRBV30 and TRBJ2-7; 10 bases are a match to TRBD1. Germline-derived CDR1 and CDR2 are GTSNPN and SVGIG (reference sequence). There are 14 residues in the CDR3. Trimming took 2 bases from V and 6 from J; bases not matched to a gene: 7. The CDR3 sequence is CAWSTTGGLTEQYF. The DNA for the CDR3 is TGTGCCTGGAGTACGACAGGGGGCTTAACCGAGCAGTACTTC. The full variable domain, with the rest looked up from reference TRBV30 and TRBJ2-7, is SQTIHQWPATLVQPVGSPLSLECTVEGTSNPNLYWYRQAAGRGLQLLFYSVGIGQISSEVPQNLSASRPQDRQFILSSKKLLLSDSGFYLCAWSTTGGLTEQYFGPGTRLTVT.

To note about this clone: A read error may account for a junction end that differs from germline. The rearrangement links TRBV4-1 to TRBJ2-7; 10 bases are a match to TRBD1. Germline CDR1 MGHRA, CDR2 YSYEKL. This CDR3 is built from 17 residues. The CDR3 nucleotides read TGCGCCAGCAGCCAAGAAGTTGAGACAGGGGGCTACTACGGGCAGTACTTC. Translating it yields CASSQEVETGGYYGQYF.

The chain recombines TRBV5-4 with TRBJ2-5, with D possibly TRBD1 on 6 matching bases. Trimming shortened V by 10 bases and J by 1 base, and 20 bases separated the two germline ends. Germline V gives CDR1 SGHNT, CDR2 YYREEE (reference sequence). This CDR3 contains 15 residues. The CDR3 loop reads CAVRPAGVLQETQYF. The CDR3 region has the DNA TGTGCCGTGCGTCCGGCAGGGGTCCTCCAAGAGACCCAGTACTTC.

This clone occurred a few times. The chain joins TRBV27 to TRBJ1-2; D may be TRBD1 (5 bases). V was cut by 6 bases and J by 2 bases, with 10 bases left in between. Germline V gene lookup returns CDR1 MNHEY and CDR2 SMNVEV (reference sequence). The CDR3 has 13 amino acids. CDR3 region: CASRREGNYGYTF. CDR3 DNA: TGTGCCAGCAGGCGTGAGGGGAACTATGGCTACACCTTC.

This sequence joins TRBV5-1 and TRBJ1-1, with 12 bases matching TRBD1. The germline gives CDR1 SGHRS, CDR2 YFSETQ. The length of the CDR3 is 16 residues. Trimming removed 4 bases from V and 9 bases from J; junction bases left unmatched: 13. The CDR3 nucleotides are TGCGCCAGCAGCCGCGACGTTCTCCGGGACAGGGGGCAAGCTTTCTTT. This sequence encodes CASSRDVLRDRGQAFF.

This chain uses TRBV5-4 with TRBJ1-2; TRBD1 aligns across 7 bases. After removal of 0 bases from V and 6 bases from J, the junction contained 5 bases not matched to a gene. Per the germline V gene, CDR1 is SGHNT and CDR2 is YYREEE (reference sequence). The CDR3 consists of 14 residues. CDR3 in amino acids: CASSLVSQGDGYTF. As DNA, the CDR3 is TGTGCCAGCAGCTTGGTTAGTCAGGGGGATGGCTACACCTTC.

The rearrangement uses TRBV5-1 and TRBJ2-3; possibly TRBD1 or TRBD2 for D (7 bases each). CDR1 and CDR2 from the germline V gene are SGHRS and YFSETQ. The CDR3 is 19 residues long. V lost 4 bases and J 1 base, leaving 25 bases between the germline ends. CDR3 sequence: CASSAPKGGGAGRTDTQYF. CDR3 DNA sequence: TGCGCCAGCAGCGCCCCAAAGGGAGGGGGCGCAGGGCGCACAGATACGCAGTATTTT.

For this clone: One junction end disagrees with the germline gene, perhaps due to a read error. This chain links TRBV7-9 with TRBJ1-1, with D tentatively TRBD1 (6 bases). There are 12 residues in the CDR3. Looked up from germline, CDR1 is SEHNR and CDR2 is FQNEAQ (reference sequence). The CDR3 DNA is TGTGCCAGCAGGTTAGGGGGTAGGAAGGCTTTCTTT. It encodes CASRLGGRKAFF.

This chain uses TRBV5-4 with TRBJ2-3, with 10 bases that match TRBD2. The CDR3 spans 15 residues. Germline V gene sequence: CDR1 SGHNT, CDR2 YYREEE (reference sequence). V gave up 0 bases and J gave up 6 bases; unmatched junction bases: 4. The DNA for the CDR3 is TGTGCCAGCAGCTTGGTCCCGACTAGCGGGGATACGCAGTATTTT. The encoded protein is CASSLVPTSGDTQYF.

In DNA, the CDR3 is TGTGCCAGTAGTATAGCGGGGATCCCTAACTATGGCTACACCTTC. Translated, it gives CASSIAGIPNYGYTF. This chain joins TRBV19 and TRBJ1-2; no clear D. V lost 1 base and J 0 bases, leaving 9 bases between the germline ends. This CDR3 comprises 15 residues. Germline V gene lookup returns CDR1 LNHDA and CDR2 SQIVND (reference sequence).

This clone was seen a few times. This chain connects TRBV7-2 to TRBJ2-7; D might be TRBD2 (7 bases). Trimming took off 5 bases at V and 4 bases at J, with 15 bases between the two ends. Germline-derived CDR1 and CDR2 are SGHTA and FQGNSA. This CDR3 is built from 14 residues. The CDR3 nucleotides are TGTGCCAGCAGCAAGGGGGGGGATCCGTACGAGCAGTACTTC. Amino acids: CASSKGGDPYEQYF.

This clone was found a few times. The chain joins TRBV5-4 to TRBJ2-7, with D unclear. In germline, CDR1 is SGHNT, CDR2 YYREEE (reference sequence). The length of the CDR3 is 13 residues. With 1 base removed from V and 3 bases from J, the gap between germline ends came to 8 bases. The chain's CDR3 is CASSLNRDYEQYF. In DNA form, the CDR3 reads TGTGCCAGCAGCTTGAATAGGGACTACGAGCAGTACTTC.

This chain links TRBV7-2 with TRBJ2-7; TRBD1 or TRBD2 may be the D gene (5 bases each). CDR3 length: 13 amino acids. Germline V lookup: CDR1 SGHTA, CDR2 FQGNSA. Trimming left V 5 bases short and J 6 bases short, with 14 bases between. The CDR3 region is CASSPAGAGEQYF. In nucleotides, the CDR3 is TGTGCCAGCAGCCCGGCCGGGGCGGGCGAGCAGTACTTC.